This T cell receptor (beta chain) was recovered during a study of blood T cell repertoires in COVID-19. Study background: There were acute and convalescent COVID-19 samples, and they came from the United States, Italy and Spain. Sources were T cells, B-cell-depleted T cells, or PBMCs; the material itself was cDNA or gDNA.

How the authors handled the data: Quantification of nucleated cells was approximated via reference gene primer amplification. Produced via immunoSEQ multiplex PCR; TCRdb's table is partial and in-frame only. The V and J calls and clone size come from that table; D and trimming were worked out from the DNA. The table records 90,000 to 100,000 clones, 89% of them present only once. CDR1 is MRHNA, CDR2 SNTAGT, per germline. V trimming: 0 bases; J trimming: 11 bases; junction bases outside the gene matches: 1. There are 14 residues in the CDR3. The specimen was peripheral blood. The TCR was taken from a man between 45 and 60 years old with COVID-19, enrolled during active disease. V is TRBV6-4 and J is TRBJ1-6, with 10 nucleotides matching TRBD1. The CDR3 coding sequence is TGTGCCAGCAGTGACTCGGGACAGGGGACACCCCTCCACTTT. Encoded protein: CASSDSGQGTPLHF.